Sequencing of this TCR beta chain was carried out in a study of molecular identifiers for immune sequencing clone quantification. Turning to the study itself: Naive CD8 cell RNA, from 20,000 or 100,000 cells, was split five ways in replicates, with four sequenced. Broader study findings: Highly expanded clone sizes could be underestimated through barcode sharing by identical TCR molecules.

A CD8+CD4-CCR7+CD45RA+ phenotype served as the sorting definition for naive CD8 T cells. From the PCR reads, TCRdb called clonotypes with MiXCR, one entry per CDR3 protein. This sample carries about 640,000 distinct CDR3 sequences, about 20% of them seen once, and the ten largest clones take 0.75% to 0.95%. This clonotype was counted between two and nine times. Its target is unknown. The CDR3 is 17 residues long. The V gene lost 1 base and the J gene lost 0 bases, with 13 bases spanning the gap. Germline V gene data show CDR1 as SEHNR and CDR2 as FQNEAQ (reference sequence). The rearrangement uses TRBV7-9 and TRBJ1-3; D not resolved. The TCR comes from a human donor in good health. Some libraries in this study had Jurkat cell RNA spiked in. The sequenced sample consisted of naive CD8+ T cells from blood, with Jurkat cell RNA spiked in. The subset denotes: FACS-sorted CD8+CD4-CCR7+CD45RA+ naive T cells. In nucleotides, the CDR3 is TGTGCCAGCAGCTTAGTTCGGCAGGTCAACTCTGGAAACACCATATATTTT. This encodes CASSLVRQVNSGNTIYF.